The TCR beta chain under discussion was sequenced for a study of tumor and adjacent non-tumor tissue in lung cancer. Overall study context: Some 4.2 million productive TCRbeta reads were obtained per sample on average.

RNA was extracted from bulk tissue without any cell sorting. On this clonotype: It is likely a read error, because the conserved phenylalanine at the end of the CDR3 is missing. The limits of the CDR3 on the DNA are not certain, so only TCRdb's listed CDR3 is given.

Three rounds of nested PCR, following a modified ARM-PCR protocol, produced the TCRbeta library. TCRdb reanalysed the multiplex PCR reads using MiXCR and keeps one entry per CDR3 protein. The sample lists about 110,000 distinct CDR3 sequences, approximately 82% occurring once. The CDR3 length equals 13 residues, ends included. Germline lookup yields CDR1 SEHNR and CDR2 FQNEAQ (reference sequence). The chain carries TRBV7-9 and TRBJ1-1; the table assigns TRBD1, which was not confirmed against the DNA. The sequence came from an older woman with non-small cell lung cancer. Sequenced material: lung tumor tissue. This CDR3 is CASSSTGNTESFS.